One sample yielded the 3 T cell receptor beta chains listed below, sequenced in a study of blood T cell repertoires in COVID-19. The table came from immunoSEQ multiplex PCR; TCRdb's copy has only in-frame clones and leaves some out. The table includes about 290,000 clones, around nine tenths detected once. Sequencing was performed on PBMCs or T cells enriched from blood (not recorded which). The receptors come from a woman aged 40 to 50 who had recovered from COVID-19.

The rearrangement links TRBV6-5 to TRBJ2-2; D possibly corresponds to TRBD2 (7 bases). The CDR3 contains 15 residues. Trimming left V 7 bases short and J 6 bases short, with 18 bases between. CDR1 and CDR2 from the germline V gene are MNHEY and SVGAGI. The CDR3: CASITTKGGPGELFF. The CDR3 DNA follows: TGTGCCAGCATTACTACAAAGGGGGGGCCCGGGGAGCTGTTTTTT.

V is TRBV5-4 and J is TRBJ2-7, with D tentatively TRBD2 (6 bases). The CDR3 extends over 15 amino acids. With 4 bases removed from V and 0 bases from J, the gap between germline ends came to 14 bases. Germline CDR1 is SGHNT and CDR2 is YYREEE (reference sequence). The chain's CDR3 is CASSAGPLLSYEQYF. The CDR3 region has the DNA TGTGCCAGCAGCGCGGGACCGCTTCTCTCCTACGAGCAGTACTTC.

The chain has TRBV5-1 and TRBJ2-6; D gene ambiguous. CDR1 is SGHRS, CDR2 YFSETQ, per germline. The length of the CDR3 is 14 residues. The V end was cut by 2 bases, the J end by 4 bases, with 7 bases between. CDR3 sequence: CASSFEVGANVLTF. The DNA of the CDR3 is TGCGCCAGCAGCTTTGAGGTGGGGGCCAACGTCCTGACTTTC.